This TCR beta chain appears in the sequencing data of a study of blood T cell repertoires in COVID-19. About the research overall: T cells, B-cell-depleted T cells, or PBMCs provided the cDNA or gDNA that served as material.

Methods used by the authors: The assay estimated nucleated cells by amplifying reference gene primers. Using immunoSEQ multiplex PCR, the repertoire was profiled, and TCRdb retains in-frame clones only, with some absent. That table furnishes V, J and clone size, whereas the DNA furnished D and trimming. The sample contains approximately 170,000 clones, about 85% of which appear only once. The CDR3 has 14 residues. V was pared by 7 bases and J by 6 bases, with 15 bases between. Germline V lookup: CDR1 SNHLY, CDR2 FYNNEI. Patients at the Seattle site were enrolled during active infection and followed longitudinally.

The V gene is TRBV2, the J gene TRBJ2-2, with D maybe TRBD1 (6 bases). Input material: peripheral blood. The sequence derives from an elderly man with COVID-19, enrolled during active disease. Here the CDR3 reads CASTEQGPPGELFF. The CDR3 DNA follows: TGTGCCAGCACCGAACAGGGCCCTCCCGGGGAGCTGTTTTTT.